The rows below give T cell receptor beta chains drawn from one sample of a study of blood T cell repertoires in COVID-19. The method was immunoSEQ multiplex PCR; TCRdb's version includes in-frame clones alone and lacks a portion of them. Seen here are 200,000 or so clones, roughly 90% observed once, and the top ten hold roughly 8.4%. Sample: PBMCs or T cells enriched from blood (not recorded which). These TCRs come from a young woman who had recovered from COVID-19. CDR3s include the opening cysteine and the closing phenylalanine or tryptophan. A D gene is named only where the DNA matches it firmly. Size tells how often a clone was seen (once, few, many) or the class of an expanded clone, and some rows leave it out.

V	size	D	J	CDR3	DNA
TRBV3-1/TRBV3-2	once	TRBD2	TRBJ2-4	CASSATSGGLNIQYF	TGTGCCAGCAGCGCGACTAGCGGGGGCCTAAACATTCAGTACTTC
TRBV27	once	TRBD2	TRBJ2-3	CASSRESGADTQYF	TGTGCCAGCAGCAGGGAGAGCGGGGCAGATACGCAGTATTTT
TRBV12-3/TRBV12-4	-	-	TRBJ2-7	CASRNDAAEQYF	TGTGCCAGCAGAAACGATGCGGCAGAGCAGTACTTC
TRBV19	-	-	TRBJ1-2	CASNPQGAGYTF	TGTGCCAGTAACCCCCAAGGGGCCGGCTACACCTTC
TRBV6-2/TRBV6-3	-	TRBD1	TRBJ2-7	CASSYLGQETYEQYF	TGTGCCAGCAGTTACTTGGGACAGGAGACCTACGAGCAGTACTTC
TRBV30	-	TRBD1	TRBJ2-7	CAWSLGQGVREQYF	TGTGCCTGGAGTTTGGGACAGGGGGTAAGGGAGCAGTACTTC
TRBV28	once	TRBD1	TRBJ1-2	CASSSGQDEYGYTF	TGTGCCAGCAGTTCAGGACAGGACGAATATGGCTACACCTTC
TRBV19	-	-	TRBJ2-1	CASSRQWDEQFF	TGTGCCAGTAGTAGACAGTGGGATGAGCAGTTCTTC
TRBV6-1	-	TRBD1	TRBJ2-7	CASSERQGHEQYF	TGTGCCAGCAGTGAGCGACAGGGCCACGAGCAGTACTTC
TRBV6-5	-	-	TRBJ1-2	CASTVNYGYTF	TGTGCCAGCACGGTGAACTATGGCTACACCTTC
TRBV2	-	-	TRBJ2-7	CASGDREGDEQYF	TGTGCCAGCGGTGACAGGGAGGGTGACGAGCAGTACTTC
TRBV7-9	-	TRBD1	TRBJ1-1	CASSPQGQSNTEAFF	TGTGCCAGCAGCCCACAGGGACAGTCAAACACTGAAGCTTTCTTT
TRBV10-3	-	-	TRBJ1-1	CAITSGSGAFF	TGTGCCATCACTTCGGGGAGTGGAGCTTTCTTT
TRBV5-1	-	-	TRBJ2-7	CASSLGEGLGYEQYF	TGCGCCAGCAGCTTGGGCGAGGGTTTGGGCTACGAGCAGTACTTC
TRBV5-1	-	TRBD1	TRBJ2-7	CASSFTGGTYEQYF	TGCGCCAGCAGCTTCACAGGGGGGACCTACGAGCAGTACTTC
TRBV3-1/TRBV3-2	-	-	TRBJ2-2	CASSRLRSWGGTGELFF	TGTGCCAGCAGCCGACTAAGGTCGTGGGGTGGCACCGGGGAGCTGTTTTTT
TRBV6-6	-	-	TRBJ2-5	CASSYNSQETQYF	TGTGCCAGCAGTTACAACAGCCAAGAGACCCAGTACTTC
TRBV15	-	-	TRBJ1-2	CATSRGAGNYGYTF	TGTGCCACCAGCAGGGGAGCAGGAAACTATGGCTACACCTTC
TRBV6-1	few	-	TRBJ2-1	CASSEGHKYNEQFF	TGTGCCAGCAGTGAAGGACACAAATACAATGAGCAGTTCTTC
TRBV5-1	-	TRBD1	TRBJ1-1	CASSQIYRGSSTEAFF	TGCGCCAGCAGCCAGATATACAGGGGATCTAGCACTGAAGCTTTCTTT
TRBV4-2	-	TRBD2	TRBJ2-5	CASSQGSGGGETQYF	TGTGCCAGCAGCCAAGGCAGCGGGGGAGGGGAGACCCAGTACTTC
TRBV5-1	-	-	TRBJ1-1	CASSYDRRSTEAFF	TGCGCCAGCAGCTACGACAGGAGATCCACTGAAGCTTTCTTT
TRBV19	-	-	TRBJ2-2	CASSISWRDVVSGELFF	TGTGCCAGTAGTATATCCTGGAGGGATGTTGTCTCCGGGGAGCTGTTTTTT
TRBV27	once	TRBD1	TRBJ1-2	CASSSGGRYGYTF	TGTGCCAGCAGTTCAGGGGGCCGGTATGGCTACACCTTC
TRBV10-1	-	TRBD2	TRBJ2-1	CASSLVAGGLGEQFF	TGCGCCAGCAGTCTGGTAGCGGGGGGGCTGGGTGAGCAGTTCTTC
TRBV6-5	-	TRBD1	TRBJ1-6	CASSYQGQGHSPLHF	TGTGCCAGCAGTTACCAGGGACAGGGGCATTCACCCCTCCACTTT
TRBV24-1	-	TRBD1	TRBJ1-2	CATSDQTGGYGYTF	TGTGCCACCAGTGACCAGACAGGGGGCTATGGCTACACCTTC
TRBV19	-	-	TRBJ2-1	CASSATRADEQFF	TGTGCCAGTAGTGCGACTAGAGCCGATGAGCAGTTCTTC
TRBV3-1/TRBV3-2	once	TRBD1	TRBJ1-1	CASSHGPRTGPNTEAFF	TGTGCCAGCAGCCACGGGCCTAGGACAGGACCGAACACTGAAGCTTTCTTT
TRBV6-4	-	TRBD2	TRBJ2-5	CASRSRATSGGLETQYF	TGTGCCAGCCGTTCTAGGGCAACTAGCGGGGGGTTGGAGACCCAGTACTTC
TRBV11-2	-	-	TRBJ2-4	CASSPRAGWDIQYF	TGTGCCAGCAGCCCCCGGGCGGGTTGGGACATTCAGTACTTC
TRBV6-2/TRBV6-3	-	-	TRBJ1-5	CASSYGGSGNQPQHF	TGTGCCAGCAGTTACGGGGGGTCAGGCAATCAGCCCCAGCATTTT
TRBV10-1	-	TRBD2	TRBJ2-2	CASSTGTTNTGELFF	TGCGCCAGCAGCACCGGGACTACTAACACCGGGGAGCTGTTTTTT
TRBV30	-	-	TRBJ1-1	CAWTPEASYTEAFF	TGTGCCTGGACCCCCGAGGCATCCTACACTGAAGCTTTCTTT
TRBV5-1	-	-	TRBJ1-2	CASSLEAGWKGYTF	TGCGCCAGCAGCTTGGAGGCAGGTTGGAAGGGCTACACCTTC
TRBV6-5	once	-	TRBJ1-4	CASRGGPSAGEKLFF	TGTGCCAGCAGGGGGGGACCTTCGGCCGGGGAAAAACTGTTTTTT
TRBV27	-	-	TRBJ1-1	CASAPRRRMNTEAFF	TGTGCCAGCGCTCCACGGAGACGTATGAACACTGAAGCTTTCTTT
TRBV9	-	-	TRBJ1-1	CASSVVPSGTTNTEAFF	TGTGCCAGCAGCGTAGTTCCCTCCGGGACAACGAACACTGAAGCTTTCTTT
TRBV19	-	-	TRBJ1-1	CASSIVQNTEAFF	TGTGCCAGTAGTATAGTACAGAACACTGAAGCTTTCTTT
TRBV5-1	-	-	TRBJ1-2	CASSLAIQGLGDYTF	TGCGCCAGCAGCTTGGCAATCCAGGGGCTCGGTGACTACACCTTC
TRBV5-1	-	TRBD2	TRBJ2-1	CASASQSTSGGARQFF	TGCGCCAGCGCCAGCCAATCGACTAGCGGGGGGGCCAGGCAGTTCTTC
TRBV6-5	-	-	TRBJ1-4	CASKPGAGTNEKLFF	TGTGCCAGCAAACCAGGGGCGGGAACTAATGAAAAACTGTTTTTT